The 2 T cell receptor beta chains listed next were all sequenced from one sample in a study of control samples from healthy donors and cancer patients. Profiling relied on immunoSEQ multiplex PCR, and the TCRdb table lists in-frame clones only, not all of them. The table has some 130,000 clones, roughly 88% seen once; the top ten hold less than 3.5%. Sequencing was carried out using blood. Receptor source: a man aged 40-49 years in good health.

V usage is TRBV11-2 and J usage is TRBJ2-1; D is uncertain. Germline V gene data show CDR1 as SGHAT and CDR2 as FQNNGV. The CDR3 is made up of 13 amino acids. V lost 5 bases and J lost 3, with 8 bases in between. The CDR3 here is CASSVALYNEQFF. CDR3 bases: TGTGCCAGCAGCGTGGCTCTCTACAATGAGCAGTTCTTC. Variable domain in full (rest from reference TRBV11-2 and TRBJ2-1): EAGVAQSPRYKIIEKRQSVAFWCNPISGHATLYWYQQILGQGPKLLIQFQNNGVVDDSQLPKDRFSAERLKGVDSTLKIQPAKLEDSAVYLCASSVALYNEQFFGPGTRLTVL.

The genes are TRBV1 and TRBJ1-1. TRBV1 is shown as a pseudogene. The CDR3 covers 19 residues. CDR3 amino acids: CTSSPRGRRKRCVHTEAFF. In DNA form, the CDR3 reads TGCACCAGCAGCCCCCGAGGAAGACGGAAGAGATGCGTGCACACTGAAGCTTTCTTT.